This TCR beta chain emerged from a study of quantifying T cell responses using KT2 cells. About the study: RNA was reverse transcribed with TCR alpha and beta constant-region primers.

Each cDNA got a UMI-containing oligo ligated at its 3' end. An equimolar mix of RC1.1 and RC1.2 primed the beta chain across TRBC1 and TRBC2. TCR alpha and beta chains were handled separately starting at the second PCR. MiXCR, run by TCRdb on the UMI-ligation and nested PCR reads, gives a single entry per CDR3 protein. The sample lists 45,000 to 65,000 distinct CDR3 sequences; approximately 13% were seen once. Trimming cost V 2 bases and J 4 bases, with 12 bases left between them. The length of the CDR3 is 15 residues. Per germline, CDR1 SEHNR and CDR2 FQNEAQ (reference sequence). Input material: PBMCs spiked with cells of the T cell clone KT2. The chain is built from TRBV7-9 and TRBJ1-3, with D hard to call. The source is a human donor. The CDR3 loop reads CASSLSSLGGNTIYF. DNA of the CDR3: TGTGCCAGCAGCTTATCGTCTTTAGGGGGAAACACCATATATTTT.